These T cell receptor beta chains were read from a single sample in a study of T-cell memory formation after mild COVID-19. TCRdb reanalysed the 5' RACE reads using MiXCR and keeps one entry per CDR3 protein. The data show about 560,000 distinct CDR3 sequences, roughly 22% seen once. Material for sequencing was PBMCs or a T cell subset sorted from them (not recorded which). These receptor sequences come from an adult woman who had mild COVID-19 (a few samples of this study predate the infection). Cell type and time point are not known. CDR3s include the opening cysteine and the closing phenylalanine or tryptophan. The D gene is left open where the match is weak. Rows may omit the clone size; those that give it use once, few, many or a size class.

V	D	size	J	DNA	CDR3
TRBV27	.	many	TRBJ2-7	TGTGCCAGCAGTTTACCGACCGGCGAGCAGTACTTC	CASSLPTGEQYF
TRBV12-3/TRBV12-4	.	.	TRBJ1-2	TGTGCCAGCGGTCCCTCGGCAGGGGTACAGGGAGACTATGGCTACACCTTC	CASGPSAGVQGDYGYTF
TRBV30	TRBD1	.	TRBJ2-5	TGTGCCTGGAAAAAGGGGCAGGGGGACGGAGAGACCCAGTACTTC	CAWKKGQGDGETQYF
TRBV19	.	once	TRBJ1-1	TGTGCCAGTACCCCGTGGTCCTGGAACACTGAAGCTTTCTTT	CASTPWSWNTEAFF
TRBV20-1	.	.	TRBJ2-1	TGCAGTGCTAGAGATCTATTGCACAATGAGCAGTTCTTC	CSARDLLHNEQFF
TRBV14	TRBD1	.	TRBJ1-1	TGTGCCAGCAGCCAAGATCTCGGCGGGACAGGGCTTTTTGAAGCTTTCTTT	CASSQDLGGTGLFEAFF
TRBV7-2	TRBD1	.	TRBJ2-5	TGTGCCAGCAGCTTCACAGGGGGCACAGGAGAGACCCAGTACTTC	CASSFTGGTGETQYF
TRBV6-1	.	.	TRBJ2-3	TGTGCCAGCAGTGACCGGCCTACCATCACAGATACGCAGTATTTT	CASSDRPTITDTQYF
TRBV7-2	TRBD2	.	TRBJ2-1	TGTGCCAGCAGCGTCACGGGGGAGGGAGGATCCAATGAGCAGTTCTTC	CASSVTGEGGSNEQFF
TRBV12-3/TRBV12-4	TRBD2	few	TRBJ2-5	TGTGCCAGCAGGGGGGGACTAGCGGGAGTGAGGGAGACCCAGTACTTC	CASRGGLAGVRETQYF
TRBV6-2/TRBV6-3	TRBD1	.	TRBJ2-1	TGTGCCAGCAGTTACGAGGGGGCCTCCTACAATGAGCAGTTCTTC	CASSYEGASYNEQFF
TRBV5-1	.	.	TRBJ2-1	TGCGCCAGCAGATTCCCCGGGACTGACTACAATGAGCAGTTCTTC	CASRFPGTDYNEQFF
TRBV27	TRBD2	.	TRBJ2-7	TGTGCCAGCAGTTTATCGGTTGGACTAGCGGGAGCCTACGAGCAGTACTTC	CASSLSVGLAGAYEQYF
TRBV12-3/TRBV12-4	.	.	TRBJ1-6	TGTGCCAGCAGCCTGGGGCTTACAGGGCCGACCTATAATTCACCCCTCCACTTT	CASSLGLTGPTYNSPLHF
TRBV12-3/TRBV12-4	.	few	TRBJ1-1	TGTGCCAGCAGTCCTTCGTCGAACACTGAAGCTTTCTTT	CASSPSSNTEAFF
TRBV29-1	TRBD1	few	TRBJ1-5	TGCAGCGCCGGACAGGGGAACAGTCAGCCCCAGCATTTT	CSAGQGNSQPQHF
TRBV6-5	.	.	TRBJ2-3	TGTGCCAGCAGTTACGGATTCAGGGGGGAAGCAGATACGCAGTATTTT	CASSYGFRGEADTQYF
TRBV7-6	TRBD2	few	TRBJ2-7	TGTGCCAGCAGCTTAGATCGGGGAGGGCGTTTTGTCGAGCAGTACTTC	CASSLDRGGRFVEQYF